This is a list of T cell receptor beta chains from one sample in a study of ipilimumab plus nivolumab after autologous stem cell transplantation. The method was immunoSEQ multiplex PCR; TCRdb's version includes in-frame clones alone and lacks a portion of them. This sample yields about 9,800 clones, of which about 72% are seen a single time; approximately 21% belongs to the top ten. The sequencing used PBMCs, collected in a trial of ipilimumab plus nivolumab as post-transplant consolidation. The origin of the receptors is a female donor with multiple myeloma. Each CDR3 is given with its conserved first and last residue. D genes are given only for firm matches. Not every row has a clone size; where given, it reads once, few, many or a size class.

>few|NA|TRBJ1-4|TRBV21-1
CASSSYGKNEKLFF
TGTGCCAGCAGCAGTTACGGCAAAAATGAAAAACTGTTTTTT
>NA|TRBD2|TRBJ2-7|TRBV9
CASSVGLAGSLEQYF
TGTGCCAGCAGCGTAGGTCTAGCGGGCTCCCTCGAGCAGTACTTC
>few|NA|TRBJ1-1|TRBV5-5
CASSVNWVGTWNTEAFF
TGTGCCAGCAGCGTGAATTGGGTGGGGACTTGGAACACTGAAGCTTTCTTT
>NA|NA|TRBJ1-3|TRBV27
CASSLRAPLSGNTIYF
TGTGCCAGCAGTTTAAGGGCACCCCTCTCTGGAAACACCATATATTTT
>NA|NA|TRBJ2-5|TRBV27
CASSRRYQETQYF
TGTGCCAGCTCCCGGAGGTACCAAGAGACCCAGTACTTC
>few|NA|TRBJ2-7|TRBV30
CAWSGVSYEQYF
TGTGCCTGGAGTGGTGTATCCTACGAGCAGTACTTC
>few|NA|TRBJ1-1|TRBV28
CASSRTGRLDTEAFF
TGTGCCAGCAGTAGAACAGGGAGGTTGGACACTGAAGCTTTCTTT
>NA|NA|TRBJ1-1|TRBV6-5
CASSQGTEAFF
TGTGCCAGCAGCCAAGGGACTGAAGCTTTCTTT
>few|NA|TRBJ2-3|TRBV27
CASSHPGGDTQYF
TGTGCCAGCAGCCACCCTGGAGGAGATACGCAGTATTTT
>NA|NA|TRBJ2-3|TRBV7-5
CARIRSDPDDTQYF
TGTGCCAGAATCAGATCGGACCCTGACGATACGCAGTATTTT
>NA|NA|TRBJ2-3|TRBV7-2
CAASGADTQYF
TGTGCCGCTTCAGGGGCGGATACGCAGTATTTT
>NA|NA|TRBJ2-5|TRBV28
CASSPYGGTQYF
TGTGCCAGCAGTCCCTATGGCGGGACCCAGTACTTC
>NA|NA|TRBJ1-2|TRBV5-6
CASSFPANYGYTF
TGTGCCAGCAGCTTTCCAGCTAACTATGGCTACACCTTC
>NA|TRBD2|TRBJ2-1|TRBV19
CASSMRERGPEQFF
TGTGCCAGTAGTATGCGGGAGCGAGGTCCTGAGCAGTTCTTC
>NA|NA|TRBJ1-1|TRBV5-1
CASSPTGGLLNTEAFF
TGCGCCAGCAGCCCCACGGGGGGTCTTCTGAACACTGAAGCTTTCTTT
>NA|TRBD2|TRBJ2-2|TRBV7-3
CASSRSGSTGELFF
TGTGCCAGCAGCCGTAGCGGGAGCACCGGGGAGCTGTTTTTT
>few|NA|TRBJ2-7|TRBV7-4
CASSPGTLGYEQYF
TGTGCCAGCAGCCCAGGGACCCTAGGCTACGAGCAGTACTTC
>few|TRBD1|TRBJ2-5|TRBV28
CASSRDRGETQYF
TGTGCCAGCAGTCGGGACAGGGGAGAGACCCAGTACTTC
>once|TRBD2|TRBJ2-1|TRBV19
CASTGTSIAYNEQFF
TGTGCCAGTACCGGGACTAGCATCGCCTACAATGAGCAGTTCTTC
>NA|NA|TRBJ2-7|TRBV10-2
CASSPHKQGYEQYF
TGCGCCAGCAGTCCTCACAAACAGGGATACGAGCAGTACTTC
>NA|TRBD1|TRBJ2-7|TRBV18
CASSPAGGEYEQYF
TGTGCCAGCTCACCTGCAGGGGGTGAATACGAGCAGTACTTC
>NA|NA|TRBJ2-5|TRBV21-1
CASSKQETQYF
TGTGCCAGCAGCAAGCAAGAGACCCAGTACTTC
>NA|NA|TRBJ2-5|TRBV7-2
CASSFLVGQETQYF
TGTGCCAGCAGCTTTTTAGTAGGCCAAGAGACCCAGTACTTC
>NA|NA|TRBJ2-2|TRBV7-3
CASSRDHNTGELFF
TGTGCCAGCAGCCGGGACCATAACACCGGGGAGCTGTTTTTT
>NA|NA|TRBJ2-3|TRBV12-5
CASGPGGTDTQYF
TGTGCTAGTGGACCAGGGGGCACAGATACGCAGTATTTT
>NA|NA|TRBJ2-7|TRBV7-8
CASSLAGSESYEQYF
TGTGCCAGCAGCTTAGCGGGGTCAGAATCCTACGAGCAGTACTTC
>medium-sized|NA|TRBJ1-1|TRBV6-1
CASSGSVRSEAFF
TGTGCCAGCAGTGGCTCGGTAAGATCTGAAGCTTTCTTT
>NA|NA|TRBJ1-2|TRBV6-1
CASSEHRIYGYTF
TGTGCCAGCAGTGAGCACAGGATCTATGGCTACACCTTC
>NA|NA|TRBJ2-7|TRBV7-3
CASSLGSHRASEQYF
TGTGCCAGCAGCTTAGGTTCCCACAGGGCGTCCGAGCAGTACTTC
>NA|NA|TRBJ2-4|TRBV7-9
CASSPGQKNIQYF
TGTGCCAGCAGCCCTGGACAGAAAAACATTCAGTACTTC
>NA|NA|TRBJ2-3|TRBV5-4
CASSSSDTQYF
TGTGCCAGCAGCTCATCTGATACGCAGTATTTT
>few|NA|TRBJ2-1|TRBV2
CASSTERGEQFF
TGTGCCAGCAGTACCGAACGCGGTGAGCAGTTCTTC
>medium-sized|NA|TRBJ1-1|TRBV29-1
CSVRWGIDTEAFF
TGCAGCGTTCGGTGGGGGATCGACACTGAAGCTTTCTTT
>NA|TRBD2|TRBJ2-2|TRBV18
CASSLASGAANTGELFF
TGTGCCAGCTCACTGGCTAGCGGGGCCGCGAACACCGGGGAGCTGTTTTTT
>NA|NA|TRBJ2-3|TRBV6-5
CASSYVGSDTDTQYF
TGTGCCAGCAGTTACGTCGGGAGCGACACAGATACGCAGTATTTT
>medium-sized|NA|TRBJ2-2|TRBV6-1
CASSEVIRPGELFF
TGTGCCAGCAGTGAAGTGATCCGACCTGGGGAGCTGTTTTTT
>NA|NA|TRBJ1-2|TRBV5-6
CASSLVAGSGGYTF
TGTGCCAGCAGCTTGGTCGCAGGGTCGGGAGGCTACACCTTC
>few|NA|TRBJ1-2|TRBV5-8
CASSWRENYGYTF
TGTGCCAGCAGCTGGCGGGAAAACTATGGCTACACCTTC
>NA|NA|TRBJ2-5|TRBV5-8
CAGQRNQETQYF
TGTGCCGGACAGCGTAACCAAGAGACCCAGTACTTC
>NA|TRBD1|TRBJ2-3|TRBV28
CASSDRASGTDTQYF
TGTGCCAGCAGTGACAGGGCCTCGGGCACAGATACGCAGTATTTT
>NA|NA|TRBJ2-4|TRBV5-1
CASSFEGINIQYF
TGCGCCAGCAGCTTTGAGGGAATAAACATTCAGTACTTC
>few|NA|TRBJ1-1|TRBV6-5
CASSRRGFMGTEAFF
TGTGCCAGCAGTCGGCGGGGCTTTATGGGCACTGAAGCTTTCTTT
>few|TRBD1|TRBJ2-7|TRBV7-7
CASSLGTGGHGEQYF
TGTGCTAGCAGCTTAGGGACAGGGGGCCACGGGGAGCAGTACTTC
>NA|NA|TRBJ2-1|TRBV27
CASSFATYNEQFF
TGTGCCAGCAGTTTTGCCACGTACAATGAGCAGTTCTTC
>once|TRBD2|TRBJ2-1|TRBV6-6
CASRQTSGPYNEQFF
TGTGCCAGCAGACAAACTAGCGGGCCCTACAATGAGCAGTTCTTC
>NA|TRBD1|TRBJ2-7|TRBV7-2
CASSPGTGQSYEQYF
TGTGCCAGCAGCCCAGGGACAGGACAATCCTACGAGCAGTACTTC